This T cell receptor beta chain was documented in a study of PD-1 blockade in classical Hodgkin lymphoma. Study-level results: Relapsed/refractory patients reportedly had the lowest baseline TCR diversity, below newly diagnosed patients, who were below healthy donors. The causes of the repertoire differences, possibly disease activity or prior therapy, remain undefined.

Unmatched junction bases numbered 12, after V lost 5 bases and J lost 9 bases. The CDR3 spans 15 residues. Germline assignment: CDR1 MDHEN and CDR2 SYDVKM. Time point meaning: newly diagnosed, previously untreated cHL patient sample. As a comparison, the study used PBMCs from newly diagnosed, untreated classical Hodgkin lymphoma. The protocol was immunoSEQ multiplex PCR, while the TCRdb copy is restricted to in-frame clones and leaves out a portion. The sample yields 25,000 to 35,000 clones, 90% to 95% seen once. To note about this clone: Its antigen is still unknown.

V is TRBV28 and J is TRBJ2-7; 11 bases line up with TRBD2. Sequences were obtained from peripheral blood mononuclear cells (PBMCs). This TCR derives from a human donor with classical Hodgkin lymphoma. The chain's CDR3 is CASSAQLAGAFGQYF. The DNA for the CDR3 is TGTGCCAGCAGTGCTCAACTAGCGGGAGCCTTTGGGCAGTACTTC.